The subject of this entry is one T cell receptor (beta chain). Its target is not known. This record comes from a study of CD8 T cells in ankylosing spondylitis. Findings and limits, study-wide: Existing reports had already noted some motif variants in reactive arthritis synovial fluid and blood. Significantly higher representation of disease-linked clones was reported for matched ankylosing spondylitis synovial fluid. Disease-associated clones were CD8+ and fairly uncommon in peripheral blood. Typical of ankylosing spondylitis blood, it appeared, was a TCR beta motif of fewer than 10 highly homologous variants.

The TCR beta libraries were generated through quantitative 5'-RACE incorporating molecular barcodes. TCRdb reprocessed the 5' RACE reads with MiXCR, giving one entry per CDR3 protein. Counted here are more than 100,000 distinct CDR3 sequences, about 15% occurring once; the ten biggest clones make up about 33%. The V end lost 2 bases, the J end lost 6 bases, and 14 bases lay between the germline ends. CDR1 SGDLS and CDR2 YYNGEE come from the germline V gene. CDR3 length equals 14 residues. Sequenced input: blood, either unsorted or a sorted T cell fraction (not recorded which). The source is a male donor with ankylosing spondylitis. The chain links TRBV9 to TRBJ1-2, with D perhaps TRBD1 (5 bases). The CDR3 protein is CASSVTGGGHGYTF. The CDR3 bases are TGTGCCAGCAGCGTCACGGGGGGAGGCCATGGCTACACCTTC.